This T cell receptor beta chain was sequenced during a study of blood T cells in healthy people across ages. Remarks on this clonotype: Its antigen remains unknown.

Study conclusions and caveats: Older age went with lower TCR beta diversity per million T cells, in a roughly linear way.

The CDR3 has 15 residues. The V and J ends lost 5 bases and 13 bases, in that order; junction bases with no gene match: 17. The germline CDR1 and CDR2 sequences are MDHEN and SYDVKM. Combining a sample-barcoded 5' primer with a J-beta primer mix, a second PCR ran for 7 to 11 cycles. TCRdb called the 5' RACE reads again in MiXCR, with one record for every CDR3 protein. Here the sample spans 1.8 million or so distinct CDR3 sequences, 30% to 40% being singletons. The gene calls are TRBV28 and TRBJ1-1, with 9 bases lining up with TRBD1. This sequence was found in a human donor in good health. Sequenced input: blood. The CDR3, as DNA: TGTGCCAGCAGTCTTTACTTAGGACAGGGGAGAGTCGGTTTCTTT. This translates into CASSLYLGQGRVGFF.